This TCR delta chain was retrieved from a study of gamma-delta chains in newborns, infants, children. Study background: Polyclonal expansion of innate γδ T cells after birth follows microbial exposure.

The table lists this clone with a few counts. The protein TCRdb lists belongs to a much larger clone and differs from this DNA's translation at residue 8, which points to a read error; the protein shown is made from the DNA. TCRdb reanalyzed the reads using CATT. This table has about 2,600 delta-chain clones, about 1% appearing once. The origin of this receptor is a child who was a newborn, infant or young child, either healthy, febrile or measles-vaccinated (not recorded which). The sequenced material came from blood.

CDR3 coding DNA: TGTGCCTGTGACACCGTTGGGTCCTACACCGATAAACTCATCTTT. Encoded protein: CACDTVGSYTDKLIF. J is TRDJ1 and V is TRDV2; D is unresolved. The CDR3 runs to 15 residues. Germline V lookup: CDR1 GEAIGNYY, CDR2 EKD. V lost 0 bases and J 0 bases, leaving 10 bases between the germline ends.